This T cell receptor (beta chain) emerged from a study of shared clonotypes between healthy human individuals. As concerns this clone: Its antigen remains unidentified.

The CDR3 contains 13 residues. Germline-derived CDR1 and CDR2 are SGHTA and FQGTGA. Trimming removed 4 bases at V and 1 base at J, with 7 bases between. Using immunoSEQ multiplex PCR, the repertoire was profiled, and TCRdb retains in-frame clones only, with some absent. The sample shows more than 450,000 clones, 79% of them seen only once. The unsorted samples had 80 million to 95 million PBMCs used for genomic DNA. Whole-study results and caveats: Only blood underwent sampling, and tissue repertoires likely differ.

The sequenced material came from PBMCs. This TCR derives from a woman in her thirties or forties in good health. Some clones in this sample may be carry-over from other donors' samples. V usage is TRBV7-3 and J usage is TRBJ1-1, with D unclear. For the CDR3, the DNA is TGTGCCAGCAGCTCCCGACAGAACACTGAAGCTTTCTTT. Translating gives CASSSRQNTEAFF.